This T cell receptor beta chain is drawn from a study of blood T cell repertoires in COVID-19. Study-wide context: T cells, B-cell-depleted T cells, or PBMCs supplied cDNA or gDNA.

Trimming cost V 6 bases and J 0 bases; bases outside gene matches: 6. CDR1 SNHLY and CDR2 FYNNEI come from the germline V gene. The CDR3 loop spans 16 amino acids. The repertoire was sequenced with immunoSEQ multiplex PCR; TCRdb's copy has only in-frame clones and lacks some. The data show roughly 250,000 clones, around 82% seen once. The gene calls are TRBV2 and TRBJ2-7; the match to TRBD2 covers 12 bases. Sequencing was performed on peripheral blood. The TCR sequence derives from a human donor in a cohort sampled during active COVID-19. The CDR3 DNA reads as TGTGCCAGCAGCCGCCCTAGCGGGAGGGCCTCCTACGAGCAGTACTTC. It yields the protein CASSRPSGRASYEQYF.